The T cell receptor (beta chain) described here comes from a study of cytomegalovirus exposure and HLA in healthy donors. Notes on the study in general: Across donors, most TCRs were seen rarely, yet some public ones were widespread. In the analysis, some V segments, TRBV6-2 and TRBV6-3 included, were excluded as indistinguishable. Trimming of TCR beta V- and J-genes showed a link, identified in a later analysis, to a missense DCLRE1C variant.

On this clone itself: Its antigen is unknown.

This CDR3 contains 15 residues. The junction had 7 bases not matched to a gene; V was cut back by 4 bases and J by 5 bases. CDR1 and CDR2 (germline): SGHAT, FQNNGV. Researchers ran the PCR with 60 Vbeta and 13 Jbeta primers. TCRdb's table, derived via immunoSEQ multiplex PCR, lists solely in-frame clones and lacks some. The sample lists approximately 110,000 clones, about 80% occurring once. The sequenced sample consisted of PBMCs. The chain employs TRBV11-2 and TRBJ2-7; 11 bases line up with TRBD2. The sequence derives from a woman aged 45 to 65 in good health and CMV-seropositive. The CDR3: CASSSLSGRAHEQYF. The CDR3 bases are TGTGCCAGCAGCTCGCTTAGCGGGAGGGCCCACGAGCAGTACTTC.